The 27 T cell receptor beta chains presented below share a single source sample, sequenced in a study of CD8 T cells in ankylosing spondylitis. Overall study results and limits: The study identified a TCR beta motif of under ten highly homologous variants that appeared characteristic of ankylosing spondylitis blood.

TCRdb re-analysed the 5' RACE reads in MiXCR, keeping a single row per CDR3 protein. Here the sample spans about 540,000 distinct CDR3 sequences, about 13% being singletons. These TCRs are of unknown antigen specificity. The sequenced material came from blood, either unsorted or a sorted T cell fraction (not recorded which). Source of these receptors: a male donor with ankylosing spondylitis.

The V and J genes are TRBV5-1 and TRBJ2-2, with a tentative D call TRBD1 (6 bases). V lost 2 bases to trimming and J lost 1 base, with 15 bases between them. The CDR3 extends over 17 amino acids. Germline values: CDR1 SGHRS, CDR2 YFSETQ. The CDR3 DNA follows: TGCGCCAGCAGCTTAGCCCCACAGGGAAGGAACACCGGGGAGCTGTTTTTT. Residues: CASSLAPQGRNTGELFF.

The rearrangement joins TRBV3-1 to TRBJ2-5; 8 bases match TRBD2. From germline, CDR1 is LGHDT and CDR2 YNNKEL (reference sequence). The J segment lost 5 bases and the V segment lost 2 bases, leaving 10 bases of the junction unmatched. The CDR3 loop spans 16 amino acids. The CDR3 loop is CASSQTGTRGSETQYF. The CDR3 DNA reads TGTGCCAGCAGCCAAACCGGGACTAGAGGAAGTGAGACCCAGTACTTC.

In this sample, this clonotype turned up many times. This chain uses TRBV20-1 with TRBJ2-3; 11 bases fit TRBD2. Trimming at V came to 6 bases and at J to 0 bases, leaving 2 bases not matched to a gene. In germline, CDR1 is DFQATT, CDR2 SNEGSKA (reference sequence). The CDR3 loop spans 14 amino acids. CDR3 DNA: TGCAGTGCCTTAGCGGGAGGGAGCACAGATACGCAGTATTTT. Protein: CSALAGGSTDTQYF.

This clonotype was found many times. The V gene is TRBV20-1, the J gene TRBJ2-5; 13 nucleotides line up with TRBD2. J was trimmed by 4 bases and V by 1 base; bases with no gene match: 12. Looked up from germline, CDR1 is DFQATT and CDR2 is SNEGSKA (reference sequence). This CDR3 contains 18 residues. The CDR3 loop is CSARAMRGTSGMGETQYF. DNA for the CDR3: TGCAGTGCTAGAGCCATGAGGGGGACTAGCGGGATGGGAGAGACCCAGTACTTC.

The chain combines TRBV14 with TRBJ1-1; no definite D call. The V end was cut by 1 base, the J end by 4 bases, with 10 bases between. The V gene's germline CDR1 is SGHDN and CDR2 FVKESK. CDR3 length equals 14 residues. The CDR3 protein is CASSQVIRGTEAFF. The DNA for the CDR3 is TGTGCCAGCAGCCAAGTTATACGGGGCACTGAAGCTTTCTTT.

The CDR3 sequence: CASSHRTDLNTEAFF. DNA of the CDR3: TGTGCCAGCAGTCACAGGACAGATCTGAACACTGAAGCTTTCTTT. The chain links TRBV12-3 or TRBV12-4 to TRBJ1-1; D is perhaps TRBD1 (6 bases). V lost 5 bases to trimming and J lost 0 bases, with 13 bases between them. The CDR3 length is 15 residues.

The chain joins TRBV20-1 to TRBJ1-6; 7 bases map to TRBD1. Unmatched junction bases numbered 8, after V lost 2 bases and J lost 13 bases. Germline assignment: CDR1 DFQATT and CDR2 SNEGSKA (reference sequence). The CDR3 spans 13 residues. The CDR3 spells CSARRQGGGPLHF. The CDR3 bases are TGCAGTGCTAGAAGACAGGGAGGGGGGCCCCTCCACTTT.

This clonotype turned up a few times. V usage is TRBV5-1 and J usage is TRBJ2-3; weak D call: TRBD2 (6 bases). V was cut by 4 bases and J by 0 bases, with 15 bases left in between. The length of the CDR3 is 16 residues. Germline V CDR1 and CDR2: SGHRS, YFSETQ. The CDR3 loop is CASSHRLALSTDTQYF. In DNA, the CDR3 is TGCGCCAGCAGCCACCGGCTAGCGCTTAGCACAGATACGCAGTATTTT.

This clonotype has just a few counts. The rearrangement joins TRBV27 to TRBJ2-1, with D possibly TRBD1 on 6 matching bases. The V and J ends lost 6 bases and 2 bases respectively, with 14 bases between them. CDR1 is MNHEY and CDR2 is SMNVEV in the germline V gene (reference sequence). The CDR3 is 15 amino acids. CDR3 loop: CASSKKQGTYNEQFF. CDR3 coding DNA: TGTGCCAGCAGCAAAAAACAGGGTACCTACAATGAGCAGTTCTTC.

This clonotype has ten or more counts. The chain is built from TRBV6-1 and TRBJ2-7; D is unresolved. Germline assignment: CDR1 MNHNS and CDR2 SASEGT. Trimming left V 5 bases short and J 2 bases short, with 13 bases between. CDR3 length: 14 amino acids. The CDR3 protein is CASSLLGLAYEQYF. The CDR3 DNA reads as TGTGCCAGCAGTCTATTAGGGTTGGCCTACGAGCAGTACTTC.

This chain uses TRBV14 with TRBJ2-7; D gene ambiguous. Germline CDR1 reads SGHDN; CDR2 reads FVKESK. This CDR3 comprises 16 residues. V lost 1 base and J lost 0, with 13 bases in between. The CDR3 reads CASSQVGQICSYEQYV. The CDR3 bases are TGTGCCAGCAGCCAAGTAGGGCAGATATGCTCCTACGAGCAGTACGTC.

The chain employs TRBV10-3 and TRBJ2-6; 7 bases line up with TRBD1. Germline V CDR1 and CDR2: ENHRY, SYGVKD. Unmatched junction bases numbered 11, after V lost 6 bases and J lost 0 bases. The CDR3 covers 18 residues. The CDR3 DNA reads as TGTGCCATCAGGGACCCGGGACAGTCAACCTCTGGGGCCAACGTCCTGACTTTC. Translation: CAIRDPGQSTSGANVLTF.

The chain links TRBV3-1 to TRBJ1-2; TRBD1 matches at 7 bases. This CDR3 comprises 15 residues. V gave up 3 bases and J gave up 8 bases; unmatched junction bases: 12. Per the germline V gene, CDR1 is LGHDT and CDR2 is YNNKEL (reference sequence). Written as DNA, the CDR3 is TGTGCCAGCAGCCAGGAAGCCGACAGGGTGGCGGGCTACACCTTC. It encodes CASSQEADRVAGYTF.

Details on this clonotype: At one of its ends the junction is not consistent with the germline gene, which may arise from a read error. V is TRBV2 and J is TRBJ2-1; 9 nucleotides align to TRBD2. Germline values: CDR1 SNHLY, CDR2 FYNNEI. This CDR3 region has 15 residues. The CDR3 coding sequence is TGTTCCAGCAGTCTGCGGACTAGCGATAACAATGAGCAGTTCTTC. As protein: CSSSLRTSDNNEQFF.

The V gene is TRBV24-1, the J gene TRBJ1-2; 12 nucleotides line up with TRBD1. Per germline, CDR1 KGHDR and CDR2 SFDVKD. Trimming cost V 4 bases and J 3 bases; bases outside gene matches: 8. The CDR3 is 17 amino acids. For the CDR3, the DNA is TGTGCCACCAGTGAGTCCGGGACAGGGGGCGACCACTATGGCTACACCTTC. Protein: CATSESGTGGDHYGYTF.

The rearrangement joins TRBV5-1 to TRBJ2-7, with D possibly TRBD1 on 5 matching bases. This CDR3 has 16 residues. The germline V gene has CDR1 SGHRS and CDR2 YFSETQ. V dropped 6 bases and J dropped 2 bases, with 21 bases sitting between them. The CDR3 nucleotides are TGCGCCAGCAACCGGAATTTCCAGAGGACACCCTACGAGCAGTACGTC. It yields the protein CASNRNFQRTPYEQYV.

This clonotype occurred a few times. The CDR3 DNA is TGCGCCAGCAGCTTGGTGGGGGCGAGGAGGGCCAACGTCCTGACTTTC. It yields the protein CASSLVGARRANVLTF. This rearrangement joins TRBV5-1 to TRBJ2-6, with D maybe TRBD1 (6 bases). Germline-derived CDR1 and CDR2 are SGHRS and YFSETQ. Trimming took off 0 bases at V and 5 bases at J, with 12 bases between the two ends. The CDR3 contains 16 residues.

The chain's CDR3 is CSARSLQGAGGYTF. Here the CDR3 DNA reads TGCAGTGCTAGATCCTTACAGGGGGCAGGTGGCTACACCTTC. The J gene is TRBJ1-2, the V gene TRBV20-1; 9 nucleotides match TRBD1. The V gene end was trimmed by 2 bases and the J gene end by 7 bases; junction bases not matched to a gene: 8. There are 14 residues in the CDR3. Germline V gene data show CDR1 as DFQATT and CDR2 as SNEGSKA (reference sequence).

This clonotype was observed many times. V usage is TRBV20-1 and J usage is TRBJ1-1; D possibly corresponds to TRBD1 (5 bases). Deletions cut 6 bases from V and 5 bases from J, with 19 bases between. Germline CDR1 reads DFQATT; CDR2 reads SNEGSKA (reference sequence). This CDR3 comprises 14 residues. The CDR3 nucleotides are TGCAGTGCCCCCTTTGGAGGGGCGGGGACTGAAGCTTTCTTT. Encoded protein: CSAPFGGAGTEAFF.

This clonotype was seen ten or more times. The chain is built from TRBV11-2 and TRBJ2-2; D remains unclear. V lost 3 bases, J lost 0 bases, and 5 bases lay in between. The CDR3 is 14 residues long. The V gene's germline CDR1 is SGHAT and CDR2 FQNNGV. The CDR3 is CASSFGANTGELFF. CDR3 coding DNA: TGTGCCAGCAGCTTCGGAGCGAACACCGGGGAGCTGTTTTTT. The full variable domain, with the rest looked up from reference TRBV11-2 and TRBJ2-2, is EAGVAQSPRYKIIEKRQSVAFWCNPISGHATLYWYQQILGQGPKLLIQFQNNGVVDDSQLPKDRFSAERLKGVDSTLKIQPAKLEDSAVYLCASSFGANTGELFFGEGSRLTVL.

The chain's CDR3 is CAIAAQRGSTDTQYF. CDR3 in DNA: TGTGCCATCGCGGCCCAGCGGGGTAGCACAGATACGCAGTATTTT. The V and J genes are TRBV10-3 and TRBJ2-3; 7 positions agree with TRBD2. Germline lookup yields CDR1 ENHRY and CDR2 SYGVKD. J was trimmed by 0 bases and V by 8 bases; bases with no gene match: 8. The CDR3 is made up of 15 amino acids.

This clonotype was counted a few times. The rearrangement joins TRBV24-1 to TRBJ1-3; D perhaps matches TRBD1 (5 bases). Deletions cut 4 bases from V and 3 bases from J, with 12 bases between. The CDR3 is 15 amino acids. Germline V gene lookup returns CDR1 KGHDR and CDR2 SFDVKD. CDR3 sequence reads: CATSDNRDVGNTIYF. Written as DNA, the CDR3 is TGTGCCACCAGTGACAACCGGGACGTTGGAAACACCATATATTTT.

The chain links TRBV24-1 to TRBJ1-2; D gene ambiguous. The CDR3 totals 12 residues. The V gene's germline CDR1 is KGHDR and CDR2 SFDVKD. Trimming took 1 base from V and 8 from J, leaving 7 bases between them. The CDR3 nucleotides are TGTGCCACCAGTGATTTCTGGTGGGGCTACACCTTC. It encodes CATSDFWWGYTF.

As to this clonotype: Its ends do not fully match the called genes, so a read error is possible. CDR3 protein: CCAPPGFFRGAEETQYF. Written as DNA, the CDR3 is TGCTGTGCACCCCCCGGCTTTTTTCGGGGCGCGGAGGAGACCCAGTACTTC. The V gene is TRBV20-1, the J gene TRBJ2-5; tentatively, D is TRBD1 or TRBD2 (5 bases each). The CDR3 runs to 17 residues. Germline V gene sequence: CDR1 DFQATT, CDR2 SNEGSKA (reference sequence).

The table lists this clonotype with many counts. The V gene is TRBV2, the J gene TRBJ2-1, with 7 bases lining up with TRBD2. CDR1 SNHLY and CDR2 FYNNEI come from the germline V gene. This CDR3 spans 16 amino acids. Trimming took 7 bases from V and 8 from J; bases not matched to a gene: 17. The CDR3 DNA is TGTGCCAGCACCGGAAACGCGGGACTATCGGGCGATGAGCAGTTCTTC. Its protein is CASTGNAGLSGDEQFF.

This clonotype is medium-sized by share. The chain recombines TRBV6-2 or TRBV6-3 with TRBJ1-1; a weak D match, TRBD1 (6 bases). The length of the CDR3 is 15 residues. Looked up from germline, CDR1 is MNHEY and CDR2 is SVGEGT. Trimming left V 4 bases short and J 5 bases short, with 17 bases between. The CDR3 sequence: CASSSHYTQGTEAFF. CDR3 coding DNA: TGTGCCAGCAGTTCCCACTATACCCAGGGGACTGAAGCTTTCTTT.

The rearrangement uses TRBV10-3 and TRBJ2-1; D gene uncertain. Trimming took 6 bases from V and 7 from J, leaving 7 bases between them. Germline V CDR1 and CDR2: ENHRY, SYGVKD. The CDR3 runs to 11 residues. The CDR3 DNA sequence: TGTGCCATCAGAGGAGAAAATGAGCAGTTCTTC. Translation gives CAIRGENEQFF.